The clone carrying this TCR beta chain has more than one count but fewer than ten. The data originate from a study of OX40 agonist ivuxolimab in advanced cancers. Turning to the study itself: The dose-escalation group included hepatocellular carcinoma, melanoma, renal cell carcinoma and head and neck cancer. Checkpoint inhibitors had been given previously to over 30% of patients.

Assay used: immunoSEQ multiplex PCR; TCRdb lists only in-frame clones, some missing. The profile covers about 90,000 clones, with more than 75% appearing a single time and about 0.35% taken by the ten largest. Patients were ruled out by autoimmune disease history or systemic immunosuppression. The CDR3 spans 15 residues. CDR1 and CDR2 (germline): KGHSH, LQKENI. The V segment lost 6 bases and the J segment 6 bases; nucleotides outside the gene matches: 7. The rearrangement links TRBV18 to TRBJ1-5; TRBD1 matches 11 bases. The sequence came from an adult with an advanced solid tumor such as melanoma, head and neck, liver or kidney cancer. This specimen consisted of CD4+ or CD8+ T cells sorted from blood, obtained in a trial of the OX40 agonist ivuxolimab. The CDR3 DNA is TGTGCCAGCTCGCAAGGACAGGGGGCGGGTCAGCCCCAGCATTTT. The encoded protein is CASSQGQGAGQPQHF.